These T cell receptor beta chains were read from a single sample in a study of shared clonotypes between healthy human individuals. Here immunoSEQ multiplex PCR was the method, and the copy in TCRdb shows in-frame clones only, minus some. The data contain about 480,000 clones, less than 85% of them singletons. The sample comprised PBMCs. The origin of the receptors is a woman in her thirties or forties in good health. Some clones in this sample may be carry-over from other donors' samples. Each CDR3 is given with its conserved first and last residue. The D gene is left open where the match is weak. Clone size is stated in some rows and not others, as once, few, many or a class when expanded.

J gene	D gene	clone size	V gene	CDR3 protein	CDR3 DNA
TRBJ2-1	TRBD2	-	TRBV10-3	CAISETGTSGLTATNNEQFF	TGTGCCATCAGTGAAACTGGGACTAGCGGCCTCACCGCGACAAACAATGAGCAGTTCTTC
TRBJ2-5	-	-	TRBV20-1	CSVTRRAQTYF	TGCAGTGTCACCCGGCGGGCCCAGACGTACTTC
TRBJ1-2	-	-	TRBV14	CASSQPEDYGYTF	TGTGCCAGCAGCCAACCCGAAGACTATGGCTACACCTTC
TRBJ1-1	-	-	TRBV11-2	CASSFKNTEAFF	TGTGCCAGCAGCTTTAAAAACACTGAAGCTTTCTTT
TRBJ1-2	TRBD1	-	TRBV6-5	CASSYTRDSSFYGYTF	TGTGCCAGCAGTTACACCCGGGACAGTTCCTTCTATGGCTACACCTTC
TRBJ2-4	TRBD1	-	TRBV10-3	CAISVTGLSKNIQYF	TGTGCCATCAGTGTGACAGGGTTGAGCAAAAACATTCAGTACTTC
TRBJ2-5	-	-	TRBV14	CASSQEGAWLAKGEETQYF	TGTGCCAGCAGCCAAGAGGGAGCATGGCTAGCGAAGGGGGAGGAGACCCAGTACTTC
TRBJ2-3	-	-	TRBV27	CASKLDVGGTQYF	TGTGCCAGCAAGTTAGATGTGGGGGGTACGCAGTATTTT
TRBJ2-7	TRBD2	-	TRBV2	CASSEGTSGSSYEQYF	TGTGCCAGCAGTGAAGGGACTAGCGGGAGCTCCTACGAGCAGTACTTC
TRBJ1-3	-	-	TRBV5-1	CASSSSTGSGNTIYF	TGCGCCAGCAGCTCCTCGACAGGATCTGGAAACACCATATATTTT
TRBJ2-5	TRBD2	-	TRBV10-3	CAISDSGLAGEGEETQYF	TGTGCCATCAGTGACTCGGGACTAGCGGGAGAGGGCGAAGAGACCCAGTACTTC
TRBJ1-2	-	once	TRBV21-1	CASKLNLQGPAGYTF	TGTGCCAGCAAACTTAACTTACAGGGTCCTGCGGGCTACACCTTC
TRBJ2-1	TRBD2	-	TRBV18	CASSPTSGEYNEQFF	TGTGCCAGCTCACCGACTAGCGGGGAATACAATGAGCAGTTCTTC
TRBJ2-2	-	-	TRBV14	CASSQVTNTGELFF	TGTGCCAGCAGCCAAGTTACCAACACCGGGGAGCTGTTTTTT
TRBJ1-2	-	few	TRBV9	CASSVDPDLLANYGYTF	TGTGCCAGCAGCGTAGACCCTGACCTTCTAGCTAACTATGGCTACACCTTC
TRBJ1-2	-	-	TRBV7-8	CASSLLTGGNYGYTF	TGTGCCAGCAGCCTTCTAACGGGGGGGAACTATGGCTACACCTTC
TRBJ1-1	-	-	TRBV13	CASSAGGVGSAEAFF	TGTGCCAGCAGCGCTGGGGGGGTCGGATCAGCTGAAGCTTTCTTT
TRBJ2-1	-	-	TRBV4-2	CASSQTWSSYNEQFF	TGTGCCAGCAGCCAGACTTGGAGCTCCTACAATGAGCAGTTCTTC
TRBJ1-3	-	few	TRBV20-1	CSAPSGNTIYF	TGCAGTGCTCCATCTGGAAACACCATATATTTT
TRBJ2-7	-	-	TRBV11-2	CASSLEWGGQIISYEQYF	TGTGCCAGCAGCTTAGAATGGGGTGGGCAGATAATCTCCTACGAGCAGTACTTC
TRBJ1-2	-	-	TRBV7-3	CASSAGGWYGYTF	TGTGCCAGCAGCGCCGGGGGTTGGTATGGCTACACCTTC
TRBJ2-7	TRBD2	-	TRBV2	CASSIGLAGGSYEQYF	TGTGCCAGCAGTATAGGACTAGCGGGAGGTAGCTACGAGCAGTACTTC
TRBJ1-4	TRBD1	-	TRBV10-2	CASNKGQLVNEKLFF	TGCGCCAGCAATAAGGGACAGCTCGTCAATGAAAAACTGTTTTTT
TRBJ2-7	-	-	TRBV30	CAWSAPESSYEQYF	TGTGCCTGGAGTGCTCCAGAGAGCTCCTACGAGCAGTACTTC
TRBJ2-5	TRBD2	few	TRBV27	CASRAITGTRPQQMSQYF	TGTGCCAGCAGGGCCATAACCGGGACTAGACCCCAGCAGATGTCCCAGTACTTC
TRBJ2-3	-	-	TRBV5-1	CASSVRAPDTQYF	TGCGCCAGCAGCGTGAGGGCCCCGGATACGCAGTATTTT
TRBJ2-4	-	-	TRBV28	CASSLSLLAKNIQYF	TGTGCCAGCAGTTTGTCCTTGCTAGCCAAAAACATTCAGTACTTC
TRBJ2-3	-	-	TRBV5-1	CASSGGGGTDTQYF	TGCGCCAGCAGCGGAGGGGGAGGGACAGATACGCAGTATTTT
TRBJ2-7	-	-	TRBV7-9	CASSPSSLAYEQYF	TGTGCCAGCAGCCCTTCATCGTTGGCCTACGAGCAGTACTTC
TRBJ2-3	-	-	TRBV19	CASRQSGLGDTQYF	TGTGCCAGTAGACAATCGGGGCTAGGGGATACGCAGTATTTT
TRBJ1-4	TRBD1	-	TRBV6-6	CASSYQGGGEKLFF	TGTGCCAGCAGTTACCAAGGGGGCGGCGAAAAACTGTTTTTT
TRBJ2-3	-	-	TRBV4-2	CASSLDSGEVTDTQYF	TGTGCCAGCAGCCTCGATAGCGGAGAGGTTACAGATACGCAGTATTTT
TRBJ1-2	-	-	TRBV7-2	CASSLGISYGYTF	TGTGCCAGCAGCTTAGGGATTAGCTATGGCTACACCTTC
TRBJ1-5	-	-	TRBV28	CASSLTGLQPQHF	TGTGCCAGCAGTTTAACAGGGCTCCAGCCCCAGCATTTT
TRBJ2-5	-	-	TRBV6-1	CASSGVQRQETQYF	TGTGCCAGCAGTGGGGTACAGCGACAAGAGACCCAGTACTTC
TRBJ2-2	-	-	TRBV7-9	CASSGNPTGELFF	TGTGCCAGCTCGGGGAATCCAACCGGGGAGCTGTTTTTT
TRBJ2-1	TRBD1	-	TRBV7-3	CASRPQGAIYNEQFF	TGTGCCAGCAGGCCACAGGGGGCGATCTACAATGAGCAGTTCTTC
TRBJ2-1	-	-	TRBV5-4	CASSSQGEQFF	TGTGCCAGCAGCTCGCAGGGTGAGCAGTTCTTC
TRBJ2-3	-	-	TRBV13	CASSRSERVDTQYF	TGTGCCAGCAGCCGCTCGGAGCGGGTAGATACGCAGTATTTT
TRBJ2-4	TRBD1	medium-sized	TRBV11-2	CASSLPWDRGPIQYF	TGTGCCAGCAGCTTACCCTGGGACAGGGGACCCATTCAGTACTTC
TRBJ2-3	TRBD2	-	TRBV19	CASSIQAGGRTDTQYF	TGTGCCAGTAGTATCCAAGCGGGAGGGAGGACAGATACGCAGTATTTT